This T cell receptor beta chain comes out of a study of cytomegalovirus exposure and HLA in healthy donors (dated by TCRdb to the late 2010s). Background for the entire study: An earlier analysis of approximately 640 of the donors reported 250 to 350 Gb of sequence data and 117 million unique TCR beta sequences from around 200 million T cells. Approximately 300 gigabases of sequencing data and tens of millions of unique TCR sequences were included in an early release covering several hundred HLA-typed donors. Of the roughly 400 genotyped donors, approximately 83% fell in the genetic ancestry cluster associated with self-reported Caucasian donors. The study was designed to test whether signatures of past pathogen exposure could be identified by cataloging public T cell receptors. Using immunosequencing, the study profiled T cell repertoires from 666 subjects and related those repertoires to cytomegalovirus serostatus. In addition to the first cohort of 500 to 850 subjects, a separate validation cohort of approximately 120 different subjects was used. To predict cytomegalovirus infection status, the study brought together high-throughput TCR immunosequencing, statistical association of individual TCRs with disease status, and machine learning. A later analysis re-examined previously published TCR beta repertoires from just over 650 donors and added high-resolution HLA genotyping to investigate patterns of TCR occurrence. In the later analysis, no new phenotypic data were used to find candidate immune exposures; instead, reliance was placed on TCR beta sequences and their occurrence across donors. An earlier analysis of approximately 630 of the donors applied high-throughput TCR beta sequencing to assess whether each TCR beta V gene segment acted as functional or pseudogenic. Donor age, sex, ethnicity and CMV serostatus were compiled together with the repertoire data. Genome-wide SNP genotypes for about 65% of the 666 donors were used in a later genetic analysis, which treated that subset as a discovery cohort. All discovery cohort repertoires had been generated using a single sequencing platform. HLA typing covered class I and class II loci at four-digit resolution. Typing coverage varied by locus: roughly 629-640 donors for A, B, C, DRB1 and DQB1; more than 500 for DQA1; some 610 for DPA1; some 470 for DPB1. Several DR-DQ haplotypes were handled as single units for association and clustering because linkage in the cohort was strong. Among roughly 370 genotyped donors of the cohort, an average of approximately 250,000 unique TCR beta nucleotide sequences were sequenced per donor, around 20% of them non-productive.

Library preparation was by the immunoSEQ multiplex PCR assay. A mixture of 60 forward primers for TCR Vbeta segments and 13 reverse primers for TCR Jbeta segments was used in the multiplex PCR. A multiplex PCR assay on genomic DNA amplified the CDR3 region of rearranged TCR beta genes. The amplified TCR beta libraries were sequenced on the Illumina HiSeq System as 87-base-pair reads. Regarding the original processing steps: In a later analysis, about 80 million unique TCR beta chains were counted across the 500 to 850 repertoires, and roughly 9.9 million of these chains were shared by at least two donors. A nearest-neighbor algorithm error-corrected the raw reads and collapsed the reads into unique sequences, merging closely related sequences to remove PCR and sequencing errors. CDR3 sequences were aligned to IMGT reference sequences to assign V, D and J gene segments. For a sequence to be retained, at least a six-nucleotide match to both a V gene segment and a J gene segment was required. Rearrangements were called productive when the CDR3 lacked stop codons and stayed in frame with V and J; all others were non-productive. CDR3 was defined by IMGT convention, running from the second conserved V-encoded cysteine to the conserved J-encoded phenylalanine. In an earlier analysis of roughly 610 of the donors, sequences lacking an unambiguous match to a single V gene segment were excluded. An earlier analysis of a few hundred of the donors called V segments functional above 56.7% productive rearrangements and segregating when the between-donor standard deviation exceeded 5%. To diagnose cytomegalovirus status from the catalog of TCR beta chain sequences, a statistical classification framework was built. In a later analysis, TCR nucleotide sequences were compared against IMGT/GENE-DB human TR gene sequences so that V and J genes could be assigned. In a later analysis, CDR3 sequences and most-parsimonious VDJ recombination scenarios were assigned using the TCRdist pipeline. In a later analysis, every TCR beta chain was defined by the combination of its CDR3 amino acid sequence and its V-gene family, and reads without a unique V-gene family were dropped. A later analysis removed 550 to 650 highly shared, low-generation-probability nucleotide sequences to deal with suspected cross-contamination and a sequencing artifact. In a later analysis, a clonal expansion index was calculated for each public chain from normalized within-repertoire ranks of inferred template counts. In a later analysis, generation probabilities were computed with a VDJ recombination model fitted to out-of-frame rearrangements, and the resulting probabilities were checked against IGoR. Hypergeometric tests were used in a later analysis to score TCR-TCR, TCR-HLA and TCR-CMV co-occurrence, with a repertoire-size bias correction applied to the TCR pairs. To estimate false discovery rates, a later analysis permuted the HLA or CMV assignments 20 times. In a later analysis, co-occurring TCRs were grouped with DBSCAN, and TCRdist sequence similarity was added when clustering was performed within HLA-allele-positive subsets. Co-occurrence clustering excluded repertoires with fewer than 30,000 or more than 120,000 public chains, plus five with anomalous nucleotide sharing. TCRdb obtained this table from immuneACCESS and retained in-frame rearrangements with V and J assigned. These tables miss some clones; where compared with another copy, unresolved V genes account for less than half of the shortfall, and the remainder is unexplained. V and J calls and clone size are given by that table; D and trimming were obtained from the DNA. The sample has some 130,000 clones on record. Approximately 1.5% of the sample belongs to the ten largest clones.

The cohort was made up of approximately 670 healthy bone marrow donors. Cohort members were all nominally healthy when sampled, although unrecorded immune exposures were likely present. The donor was CMV seronegative and was included in the group of about 400 seronegative cohort members. Every donor gave a peripheral blood sample, and the peripheral blood mononuclear cells from that sample were used for TCR beta sequencing. Genomic DNA extraction from the blood cell samples was performed with the Qiagen DNeasy Blood Extraction Kit. Broad study findings and their caveats: A group of highly shared sequence variants was considered likely to be a technical artifact of the sequencing pipeline. The classifier was reported to diagnose cytomegalovirus status with high specificity and sensitivity in both the original and validation cohorts. A further reported finding was that TCR beta sequences accurately predicted the HLA-A and HLA-B alleles for most subjects in the first cohort. Correlated functional status among segregating V segments might reflect linkage disequilibrium, but an unknown experimental factor could not be ruled out. Most CMV-associated TCR beta chains appeared to be HLA-restricted in a later analysis, and the HLA associations seemed to be driven largely by CMV exposure. In an earlier analysis of 587 of the donors, most TCR beta V segments appeared in productive rearrangements about 87% or about 30% of the time, broadly matching IMGT annotations. CMV serostatus was the only immune exposure information available for the cohort. Compared with the 666-donor mean, donors in an Asian-associated ancestry cluster had fewer N-insertions in productive TCRs, according to a later genetic analysis. In vitro tests confirmed that three of the cytomegalovirus-associated TCR beta chains recognize cytomegalovirus antigens. Because the 87-base-pair reads could not distinguish some IMGT-functional V segments, including TRBV6-2 and TRBV6-3, those segments were excluded. Most TCR sequences were observed very rarely across donors, whereas some public TCRs were present in many individuals. Specific HLA alleles were associated with 15,000 to 20,000 TCR beta sequences at a false discovery rate of 0.05 in a later analysis. A later analysis found that TCR association rates varied across HLA loci, with DRB1 alleles showing the most associated TCRs and HLA-C alleles the fewest. A total of roughly 160 TCR beta chains were listed by the study as associated with cytomegalovirus. The authors suggested that the approach could potentially be extended to other disease states and immunological phenotypes. Compared with equally common non-associated chains, HLA-associated TCR beta chains in a later analysis were more clonally expanded and had lower generation probabilities. Because HLA typing was missing for some donors at each locus, association tests included only the typed subset. Because counts were too low, seventeen rarely observed V segments, including chromosome 9 orphons, were left out of the earlier analysis of over 550 of the donors. Strong co-occurrence of HLA alleles, especially DR and DQ, made assigning TCR associations to individual alleles difficult. The presence/absence analyses assumed that sequencing depth was roughly uniform across donors, and that assumption may not be true. A later analysis reported that several top co-occurrence clusters appeared linked to parvovirus B19, influenza, CMV and Epstein-Barr virus. A later genetic analysis associated a missense DCLRE1C variant with V-gene and J-gene trimming of TCR beta chains, and an independent cohort replicated the association. Only TCR beta chains were sequenced in this cohort, and the absence of alpha or paired-chain data limited detectable features.

On this clone: Its antigen is currently not known. One end of the junction is discordant with germline, which a read error may explain.

The CDR3 holds 16 amino acids from the cysteine to the phenylalanine. Only the CDR3 region is kept as DNA, spanning 48 bases read in frame from base 1. Based on the germline V gene (reference sequence), the CDR1 and CDR2 sequences are SSHAT and FNYEAQ. The source is a woman in her thirties or forties in good health and CMV-seronegative. Sequencing used PBMCs. The rearranged chain carries TRBV7-7 and TRBJ1-4, and possibly TRBD1, on 5 matching bases. Here is the DNA: TGTGCTAGCAGCCCCAATCCCGGGGGAACTAATGAAAAACTGTTTTTT. Its amino acids are CASSPNPGGTNEKLFF.